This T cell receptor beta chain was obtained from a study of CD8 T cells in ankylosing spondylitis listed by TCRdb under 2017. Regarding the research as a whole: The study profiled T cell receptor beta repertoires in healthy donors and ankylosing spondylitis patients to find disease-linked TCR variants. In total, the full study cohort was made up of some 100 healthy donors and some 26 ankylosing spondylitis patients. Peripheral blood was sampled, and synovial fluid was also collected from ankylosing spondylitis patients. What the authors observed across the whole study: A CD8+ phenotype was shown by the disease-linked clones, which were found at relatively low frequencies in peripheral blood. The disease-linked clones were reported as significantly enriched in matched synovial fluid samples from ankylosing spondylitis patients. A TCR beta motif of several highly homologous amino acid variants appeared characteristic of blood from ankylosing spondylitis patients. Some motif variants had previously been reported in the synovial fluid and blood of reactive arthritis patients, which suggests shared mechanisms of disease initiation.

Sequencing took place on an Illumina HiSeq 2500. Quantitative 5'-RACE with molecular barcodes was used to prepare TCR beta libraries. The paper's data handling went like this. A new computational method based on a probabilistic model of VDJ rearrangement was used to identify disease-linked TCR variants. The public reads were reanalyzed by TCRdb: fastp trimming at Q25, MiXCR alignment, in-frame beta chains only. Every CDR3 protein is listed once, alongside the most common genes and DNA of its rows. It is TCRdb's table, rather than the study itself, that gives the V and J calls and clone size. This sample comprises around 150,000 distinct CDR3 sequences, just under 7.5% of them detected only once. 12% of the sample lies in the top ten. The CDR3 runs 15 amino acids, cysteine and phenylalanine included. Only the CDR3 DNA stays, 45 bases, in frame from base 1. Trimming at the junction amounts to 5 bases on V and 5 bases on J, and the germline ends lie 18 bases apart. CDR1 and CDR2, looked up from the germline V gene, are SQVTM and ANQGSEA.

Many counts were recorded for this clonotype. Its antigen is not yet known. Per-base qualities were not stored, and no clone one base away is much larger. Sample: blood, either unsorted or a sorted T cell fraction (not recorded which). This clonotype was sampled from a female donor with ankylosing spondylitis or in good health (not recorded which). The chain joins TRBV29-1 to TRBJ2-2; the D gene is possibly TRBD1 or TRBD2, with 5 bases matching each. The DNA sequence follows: TGCAGCGTTAAGACCCCGGGGCAACGAACCGGGGAGCTGTTTTTT. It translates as CSVKTPGQRTGELFF.